Below are 10 T cell receptor delta chains sequenced from a single sample in a study of delta chains in infants with herpesvirus infections. Reverse transcription of PBMC RNA used primers specific for the gamma and delta chains. TCRdb re-called the RT-PCR reads through CATT. This sample yields more than 600 delta-chain clones, of which about 15% are seen a single time; 10% to 15% belongs to the top ten. The input for sequencing was peripheral blood, taken at time point 1 of longitudinal follow-up. Receptor source: a human donor who was a Ugandan infant, either HIV-exposed or HIV-unexposed (not recorded which).

This clone was seen only a few times. The chain combines TRDV3 with TRDJ1; 7 bases line up with TRDD3. The germline gives CDR1 TVYSNPD, CDR2 GDNSRS (reference sequence). The CDR3 sequence is 15 residues long. Trimming cost V 4 bases and J 0 bases; bases outside gene matches: 11. The CDR3 nucleotides are TGTGCCTGTGACTCTCTGGGGGGTCACACCGATAAACTCATCTTT. Its protein is CACDSLGGHTDKLIF.

This clone is medium-sized (0.01 to 0.1%). The rearrangement uses TRDV2 and TRDJ3, with 7 bases identical to TRDD3. Trimming removed 0 bases from V and 0 bases from J; junction bases left unmatched: 13. Per germline, CDR1 GEAIGNYY and CDR2 EKD. The CDR3 runs 21 residues. CDR3 bases: TGTGCCTGTGACACCGTACGGGATACTAGGGATCCCTCCTGGGACACCCGACAGATGTTTTTC. Amino acids: CACDTVRDTRDPSWDTRQMFF.

This clone is deemed large (0.1 to 1%). V gene TRDV2 combines with J gene TRDJ3; 8 nucleotides line up with TRDD3. The J segment lost 0 bases and the V segment lost 0 bases, leaving 6 bases of the junction unmatched. The germline V gene encodes CDR1 GEAIGNYY and CDR2 EKD. The CDR3 has 19 amino acids. CDR3 DNA: TGTGCCTGTGACACCGCGGGGATACATCTCTCCTGGGACACCCGACAGATGTTTTTC. Translated, it gives CACDTAGIHLSWDTRQMFF.

This clone is medium-sized (0.01 to 0.1%) within its sample. CDR3 loop: CALGELVALTVPEASLLGEWVGTDKLIF. CDR3 in DNA: TGTGCTCTTGGGGAACTAGTAGCTCTCACCGTCCCCGAGGCGTCCTTACTGGGGGAGTGGGTGGGCACCGATAAACTCATCTTT. The chain combines TRDV1 with TRDJ1, with 9 bases fitting TRDD3. Germline loops: CDR1 TSWWSYY, CDR2 QGS. This CDR3 spans 28 amino acids. Trimming removed 0 bases from V and 1 base from J; junction bases left unmatched: 39.

This clone was counted a few times. A much larger clone is a single base away; this may be a read error. J is TRDJ3 and V is TRDV2; 9 positions match TRDD3. The CDR3 runs to 20 residues. CDR1 GEAIGNYY and CDR2 EKD come from the germline V gene. Unmatched junction bases numbered 11, after V lost 3 bases and J lost 0 bases. In nucleotides, the CDR3 is TGTGCCTGTGACGCCGTGGGGATACGCAAATACTCCTGGGACACCCGACAGATGTTTTTC. This translates into CACDAVGIRKYSWDTRQMFF.

The chain employs TRDV1 and TRDJ1; 8 bases align to TRDD3. The CDR3 covers 20 residues. With 2 bases clipped from V and 1 base from J, the junction kept 18 bases outside the gene matches. CDR1 and CDR2 from the germline V gene are TSWWSYY and QGS. The CDR3 spells CALGESGVYWGLRGTDKLIF. The CDR3 coding sequence is TGTGCTCTTGGGGAAAGCGGTGTCTACTGGGGGCTTAGGGGCACCGATAAACTCATCTTT.

This clone is termed large. V and J are TRDV1 and TRDJ1, with a possible D match to TRDD2 (6 bases). Germline V gene sequence: CDR1 TSWWSYY, CDR2 QGS. This CDR3 has 21 residues. With 1 base removed from V and 1 base from J, the gap between germline ends came to 28 bases. CDR3 coding DNA: TGTGCTCTTGGGGAACGGAGAAGTCTTCCTCGTACTGCCATCGTCACCGATAAACTCATCTTT. Translated, it gives CALGERRSLPRTAIVTDKLIF.

By share, this clone counts as large. Other nucleotide sequences from this sample produce the same CDR3. V usage is TRDV1 and J usage is TRDJ1; a weak D match, TRDD3 (5 bases). The CDR3 is 17 amino acids. The germline V and J ends were trimmed by 2 bases and 6 bases, with 22 bases remaining between them. Germline V gene sequence: CDR1 TSWWSYY, CDR2 QGS. CDR3 nucleotides: TGTGCTCTTGGGGAAATGAGGCCTAGGGCTGGGCCTCATAAACTCATCTTT. It yields the protein CALGEMRPRAGPHKLIF.

This chain connects TRAV29/DV5 to TRDJ1, with TRDD3 matching over 9 bases. CDR1 and CDR2 from the germline V gene are NSMFDY and ISSIKDK. Unmatched junction bases numbered 27, after V lost 0 bases and J lost 0 bases. CDR3 length equals 23 residues. The CDR3 coding sequence is TGTGCAGCAAGCGCTTTTCTCCTCCAGCAGGACTTTACTGGGGGAAAATACACCGATAAACTCATCTTT. Translated, it gives CAASAFLLQQDFTGGKYTDKLIF.

As regards this clone: A read error is likely here: a far larger clone is one base away. The chain has TRDV1 and TRDJ1, with TRDD2 matching 9 bases. The J gene was not available in TCRdb and was assigned here by matching the DNA to germline segments. The CDR3 is 22 amino acids. V lost 2 bases to trimming and J lost 2 bases; unmatched junction nucleotides: 24. Per the germline V gene, CDR1 is TSWWSYY and CDR2 is QGS. The CDR3: CALGENRPSYSGFRLHTDKLIF. In nucleotides, the CDR3 is TGTGCTCTTGGGGAAAACCGACCTTCCTACTCGGGGTTCCGCCTTCATACCGATAAACTCATCTTT.